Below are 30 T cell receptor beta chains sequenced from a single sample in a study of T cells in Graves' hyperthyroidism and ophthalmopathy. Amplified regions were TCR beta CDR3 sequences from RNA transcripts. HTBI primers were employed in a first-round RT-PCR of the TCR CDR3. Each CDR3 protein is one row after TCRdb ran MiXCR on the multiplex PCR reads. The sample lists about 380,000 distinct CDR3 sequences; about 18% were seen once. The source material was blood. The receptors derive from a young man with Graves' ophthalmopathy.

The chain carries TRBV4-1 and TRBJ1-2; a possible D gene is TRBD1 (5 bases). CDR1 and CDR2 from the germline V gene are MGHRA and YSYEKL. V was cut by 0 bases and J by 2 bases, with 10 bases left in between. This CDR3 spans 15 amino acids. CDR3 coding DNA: TGCGCCAGCAGCCAAGAGATCCGGGGGAACTATGGCTACACCTTC. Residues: CASSQEIRGNYGYTF.

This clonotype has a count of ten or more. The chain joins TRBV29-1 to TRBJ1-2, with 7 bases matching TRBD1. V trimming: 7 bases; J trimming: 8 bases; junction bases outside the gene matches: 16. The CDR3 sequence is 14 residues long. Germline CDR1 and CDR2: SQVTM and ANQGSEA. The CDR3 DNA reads TGCAGCGGAACCAGAGCGTCAGGGGGAGAGGGCTACACCTTC. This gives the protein CSGTRASGGEGYTF.

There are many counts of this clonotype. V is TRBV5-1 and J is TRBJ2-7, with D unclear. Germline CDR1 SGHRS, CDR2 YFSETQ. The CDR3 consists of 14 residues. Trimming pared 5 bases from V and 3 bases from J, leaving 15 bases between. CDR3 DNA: TGCGCCAGCAGAGAGGCGCAAACCCGCTACGAGCAGTACTTC. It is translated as CASREAQTRYEQYF.

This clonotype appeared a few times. The CDR3 sequence is CSASLLLDARDYNEQFF. The DNA of the CDR3 is TGCAGTGCTAGTCTTTTGCTGGACGCCAGAGACTACAATGAGCAGTTCTTC. The genes are TRBV20-1 and TRBJ2-1, with D unresolved. This CDR3 is built from 17 residues. Germline assignment: CDR1 DFQATT and CDR2 SNEGSKA (reference sequence). Trimming took off 3 bases at V and 3 bases at J, with 21 bases between the two ends.

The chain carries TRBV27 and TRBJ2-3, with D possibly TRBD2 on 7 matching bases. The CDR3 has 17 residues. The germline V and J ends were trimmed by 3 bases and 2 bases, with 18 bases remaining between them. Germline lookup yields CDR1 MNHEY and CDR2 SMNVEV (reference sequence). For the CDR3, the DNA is TGTGCCAGCAGTTTCTCCCTCGGGGGGCTAAACACAGATACGCAGTATTTT. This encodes CASSFSLGGLNTDTQYF.

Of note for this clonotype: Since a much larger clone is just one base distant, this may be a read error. The CDR3 is CSAPPPGRGGHNEQFF. DNA of the CDR3: TGCAGTGCTCCACCCCCCGGGCGGGGGGGCCACAATGAGCAGTTCTTC. The rearrangement links TRBV20-1 to TRBJ2-1; 9 nucleotides agree with TRBD2. This CDR3 is built from 16 residues. The V gene's germline CDR1 is DFQATT and CDR2 SNEGSKA (reference sequence). The J segment lost 5 bases and the V segment lost 5 bases, leaving 13 bases of the junction unmatched.

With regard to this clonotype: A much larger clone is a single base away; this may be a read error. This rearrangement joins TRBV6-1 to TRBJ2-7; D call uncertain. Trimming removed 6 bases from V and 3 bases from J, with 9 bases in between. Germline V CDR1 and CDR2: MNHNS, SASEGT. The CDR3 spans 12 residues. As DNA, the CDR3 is TGTGCCAGCAGCCAGGATTACTACGAGCAGTACTTC. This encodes CASSQDYYEQYF.

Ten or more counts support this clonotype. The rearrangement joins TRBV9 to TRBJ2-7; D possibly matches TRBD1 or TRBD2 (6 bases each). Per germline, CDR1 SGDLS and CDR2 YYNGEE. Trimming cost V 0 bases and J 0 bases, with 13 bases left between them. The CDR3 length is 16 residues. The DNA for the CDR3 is TGTGCCAGCAGCGTAGAGGGGGGACTTTACTCCTACGAGCAGTACTTC. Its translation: CASSVEGGLYSYEQYF.

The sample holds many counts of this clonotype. CDR3 amino acids: CASSSQGGNTEAFF. DNA of the CDR3: TGTGCCAGCAGCTCCCAGGGGGGAAACACTGAAGCTTTCTTT. The V gene is TRBV7-3, the J gene TRBJ1-1; 7 bases are shared with TRBD1. In germline, CDR1 is SGHTA, CDR2 FQGTGA. Losses at the gene ends were 4 bases for V and 2 bases for J; bases not matched to a gene: 4. The CDR3 is 14 residues long. Full variable domain (outside the CDR3, taken from reference TRBV7-3 and TRBJ1-1): GAGVSQTPSNKVTEKGKYVELRCDPISGHTALYWYRQSLGQGPEFLIYFQGTGAADDSGLPNDRFFAVRPEGSVSTLKIQRTERGDSAVYLCASSSQGGNTEAFFGQGTRLTVV.

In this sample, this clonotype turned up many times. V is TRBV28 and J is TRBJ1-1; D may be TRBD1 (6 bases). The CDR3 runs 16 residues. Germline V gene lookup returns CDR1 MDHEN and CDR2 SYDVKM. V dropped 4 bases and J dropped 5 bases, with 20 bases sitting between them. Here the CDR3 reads CASSSPGGPSSTEAFF. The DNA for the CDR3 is TGTGCCAGCAGTTCCCCGGGGGGGCCCTCTAGTACTGAAGCTTTCTTT.

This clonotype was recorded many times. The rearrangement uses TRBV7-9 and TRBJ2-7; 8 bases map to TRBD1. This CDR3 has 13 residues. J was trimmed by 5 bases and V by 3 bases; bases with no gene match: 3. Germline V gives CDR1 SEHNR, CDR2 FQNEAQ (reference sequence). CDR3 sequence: CASSLDRDHEQYF. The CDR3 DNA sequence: TGTGCCAGCAGCTTGGACAGGGACCACGAGCAGTACTTC.

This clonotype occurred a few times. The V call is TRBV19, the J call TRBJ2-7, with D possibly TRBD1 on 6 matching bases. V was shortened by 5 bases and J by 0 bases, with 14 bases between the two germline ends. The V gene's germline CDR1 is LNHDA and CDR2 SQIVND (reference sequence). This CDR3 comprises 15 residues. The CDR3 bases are TGTGCCAGTAGTCCCAGAGGGGGTCACTCCTACGAGCAGTACTTC. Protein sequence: CASSPRGGHSYEQYF.

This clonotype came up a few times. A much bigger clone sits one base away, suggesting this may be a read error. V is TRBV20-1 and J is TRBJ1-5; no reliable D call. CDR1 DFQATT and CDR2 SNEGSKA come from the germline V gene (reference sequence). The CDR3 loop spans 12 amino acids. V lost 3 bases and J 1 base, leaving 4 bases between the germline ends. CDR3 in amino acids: CSARGSNQPQHF. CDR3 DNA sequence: TGCAGTGCTAGGGGCAGCAATCAGCCCCAGCATTTT.

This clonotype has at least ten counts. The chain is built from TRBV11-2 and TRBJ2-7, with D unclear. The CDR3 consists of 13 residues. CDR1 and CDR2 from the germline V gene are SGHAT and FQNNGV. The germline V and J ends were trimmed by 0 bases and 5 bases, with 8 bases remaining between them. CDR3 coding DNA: TGTGCCAGCAGCTTAGATTGGGCCAACGAGCAGTACTTC. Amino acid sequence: CASSLDWANEQYF.

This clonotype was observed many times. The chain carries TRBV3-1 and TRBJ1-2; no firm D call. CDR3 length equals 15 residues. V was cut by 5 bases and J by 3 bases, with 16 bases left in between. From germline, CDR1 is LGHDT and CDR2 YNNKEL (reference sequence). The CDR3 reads CASSDPLKGDYGYTF. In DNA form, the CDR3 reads TGTGCCAGCAGCGATCCCCTGAAGGGAGACTATGGCTACACCTTC. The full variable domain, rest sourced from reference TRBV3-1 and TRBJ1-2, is DTAVSQTPKYLVTQMGNDKSIKCEQNLGHDTMYWYKQDSKKFLKIMFSYNNKELIINETVPNRFSPKSPDKAHLNLHINSLELGDSAVYFCASSDPLKGDYGYTFGSGTRLTVV.

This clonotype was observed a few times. The CDR3 spells CASSPPGTGGIDTQYF. CDR3 coding DNA: TGTGCCAGCAGCCCACCGGGAACAGGCGGAATAGATACGCAGTATTTT. V is TRBV9 and J is TRBJ2-3; perhaps D is TRBD1 or TRBD2 (5 bases each). Germline V lookup: CDR1 SGDLS, CDR2 YYNGEE. Trimming stripped 4 bases from V and 5 bases from J, with 20 bases between. This CDR3 region has 16 residues.

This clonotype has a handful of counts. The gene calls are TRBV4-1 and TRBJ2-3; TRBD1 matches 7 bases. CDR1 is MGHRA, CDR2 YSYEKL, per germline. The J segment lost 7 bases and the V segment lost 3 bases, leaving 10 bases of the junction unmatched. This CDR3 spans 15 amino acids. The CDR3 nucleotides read TGCGCCAGCAGCCACGGTGGGACAGCAACCTATACGCAGTATTTT. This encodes CASSHGGTATYTQYF.

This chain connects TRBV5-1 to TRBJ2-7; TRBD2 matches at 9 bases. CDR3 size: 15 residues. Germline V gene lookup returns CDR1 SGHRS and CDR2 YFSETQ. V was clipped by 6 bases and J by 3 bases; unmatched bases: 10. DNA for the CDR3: TGCGCCAGCACCTCAGTGCGGGGGGGTGTCTACGAGCAGTACTTC. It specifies CASTSVRGGVYEQYF.

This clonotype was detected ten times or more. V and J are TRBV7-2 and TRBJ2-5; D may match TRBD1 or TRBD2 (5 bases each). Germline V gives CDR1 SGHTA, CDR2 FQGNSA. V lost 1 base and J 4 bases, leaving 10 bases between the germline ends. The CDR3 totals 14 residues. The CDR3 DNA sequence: TGTGCCAGCAGCTTAGAGAGGGGAAGAGAGACCCAGTACTTC. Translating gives CASSLERGRETQYF.

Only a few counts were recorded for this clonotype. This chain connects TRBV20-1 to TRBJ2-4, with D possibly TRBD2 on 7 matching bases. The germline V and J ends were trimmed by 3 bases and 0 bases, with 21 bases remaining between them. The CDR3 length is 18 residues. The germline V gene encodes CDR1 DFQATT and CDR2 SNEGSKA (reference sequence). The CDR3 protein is CSASPSQGGGRAKNIQYF. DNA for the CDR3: TGCAGTGCTAGTCCGAGCCAAGGGGGGGGGCGAGCCAAAAACATTCAGTACTTC.

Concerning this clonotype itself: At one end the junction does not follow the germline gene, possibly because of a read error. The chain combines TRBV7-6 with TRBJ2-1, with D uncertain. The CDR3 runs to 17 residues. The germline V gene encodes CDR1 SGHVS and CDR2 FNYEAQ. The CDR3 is CASSPRAPPSSYNKQFF. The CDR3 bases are TGTGCCAGCAGCCCACGGGCCCCCCCGAGCTCCTACAATAAGCAGTTCTTC.

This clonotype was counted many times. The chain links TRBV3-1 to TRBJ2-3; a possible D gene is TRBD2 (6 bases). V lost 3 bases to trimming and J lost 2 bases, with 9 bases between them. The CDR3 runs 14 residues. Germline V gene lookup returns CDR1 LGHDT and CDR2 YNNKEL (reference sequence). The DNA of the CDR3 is TGTGCCAGCAGCCATGGACTATCCACAGATACGCAGTATTTT. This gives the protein CASSHGLSTDTQYF.

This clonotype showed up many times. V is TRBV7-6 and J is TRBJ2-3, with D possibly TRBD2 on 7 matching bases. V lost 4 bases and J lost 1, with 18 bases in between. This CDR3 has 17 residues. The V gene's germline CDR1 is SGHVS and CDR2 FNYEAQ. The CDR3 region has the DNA TGTGCCAGCAGCTCTCGAGGTGGGGGGGGCGGCACAGATACGCAGTATTTT. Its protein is CASSSRGGGGGTDTQYF.

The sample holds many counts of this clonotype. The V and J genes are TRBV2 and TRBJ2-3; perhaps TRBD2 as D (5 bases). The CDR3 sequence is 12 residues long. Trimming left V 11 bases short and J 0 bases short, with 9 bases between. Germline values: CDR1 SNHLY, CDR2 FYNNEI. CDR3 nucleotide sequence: TGTGCCGCCCGGGGAAGCACAGATACGCAGTATTTT. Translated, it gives CAARGSTDTQYF.

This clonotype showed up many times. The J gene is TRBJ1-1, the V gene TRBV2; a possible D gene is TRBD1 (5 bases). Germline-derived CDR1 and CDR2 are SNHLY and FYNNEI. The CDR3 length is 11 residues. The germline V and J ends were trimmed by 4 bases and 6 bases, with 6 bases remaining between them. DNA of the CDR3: TGTGCCAGCAGTGTGACAGCTGAAGCTTTCTTT. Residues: CASSVTAEAFF.

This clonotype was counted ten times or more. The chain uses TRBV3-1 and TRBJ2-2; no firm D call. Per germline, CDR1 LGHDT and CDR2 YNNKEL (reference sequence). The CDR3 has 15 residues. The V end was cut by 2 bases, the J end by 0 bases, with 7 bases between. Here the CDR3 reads CASSQSHTNTGELFF. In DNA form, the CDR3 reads TGTGCCAGCAGCCAAAGCCATACGAACACCGGGGAGCTGTTTTTT.

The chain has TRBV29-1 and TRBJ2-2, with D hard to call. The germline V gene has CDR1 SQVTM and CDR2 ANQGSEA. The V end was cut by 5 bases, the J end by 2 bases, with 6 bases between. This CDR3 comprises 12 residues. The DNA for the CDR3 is TGCAGCGTTCTCTCAAACACCGGGGAGCTGTTTTTT. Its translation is CSVLSNTGELFF.

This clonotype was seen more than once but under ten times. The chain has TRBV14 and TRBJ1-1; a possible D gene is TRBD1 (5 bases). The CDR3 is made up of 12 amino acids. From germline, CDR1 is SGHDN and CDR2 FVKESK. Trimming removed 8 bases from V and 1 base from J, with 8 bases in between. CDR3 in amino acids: CASLGANTEAFF. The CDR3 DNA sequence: TGTGCCAGCCTAGGGGCGAACACTGAAGCTTTCTTT.

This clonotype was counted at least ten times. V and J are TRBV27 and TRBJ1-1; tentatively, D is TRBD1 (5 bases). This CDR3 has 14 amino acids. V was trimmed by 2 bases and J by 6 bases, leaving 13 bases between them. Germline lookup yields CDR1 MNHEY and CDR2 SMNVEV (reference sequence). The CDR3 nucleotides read TGTGCCAGCAGTTTACGGGGCGCCCCCGCTGAAGCTTTCTTT. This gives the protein CASSLRGAPAEAFF.

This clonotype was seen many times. The CDR3 region has the DNA TGTGCCAGCAGCTTAGGAGGGGGCCAGGGGTCCGGGGAGCTGTTTTTT. Translating it yields CASSLGGGQGSGELFF. V usage is TRBV11-2 and J usage is TRBJ2-2, with 7 bases fitting TRBD1. The CDR3 consists of 16 residues. Germline CDR1 reads SGHAT; CDR2 reads FQNNGV. J gave up 6 bases and V 1 base, and 8 bases lay outside the gene matches.